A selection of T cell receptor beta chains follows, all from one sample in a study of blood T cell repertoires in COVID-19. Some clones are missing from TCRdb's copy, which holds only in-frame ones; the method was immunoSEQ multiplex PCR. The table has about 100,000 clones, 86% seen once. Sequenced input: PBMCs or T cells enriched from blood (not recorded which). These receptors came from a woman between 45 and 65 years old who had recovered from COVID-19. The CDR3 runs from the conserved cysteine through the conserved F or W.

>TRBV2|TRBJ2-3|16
CASSGPSGSFADTQYF
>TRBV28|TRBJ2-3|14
CASSGTALTDTQYF
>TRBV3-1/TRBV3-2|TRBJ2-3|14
CASGGQGGADTQYF
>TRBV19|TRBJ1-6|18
CASSIVSSRSSYNSPLHF
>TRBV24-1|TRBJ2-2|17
CATSDMQGAAHTGELFF
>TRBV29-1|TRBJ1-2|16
CSVEDYGGEGGNGYTF
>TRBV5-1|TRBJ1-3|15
CASSPSAGAGNTIYF
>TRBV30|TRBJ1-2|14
CAWSGTGGLDGYTF
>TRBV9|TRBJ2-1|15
CASSGGPTGNNEQFF
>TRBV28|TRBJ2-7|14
CASNPTDREREQYF
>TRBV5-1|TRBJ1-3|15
CASSPGTSSGNTIYF
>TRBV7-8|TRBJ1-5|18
CASSSRSRALIGNQPQHF
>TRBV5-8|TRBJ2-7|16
CASSLGSRGAAYEQYF